The 30 T cell receptor beta chains in this list originate from one sample, sequenced in a study of Ad26.COV2.S vaccination and SARS-CoV-2 variants. Assay used: immunoSEQ multiplex PCR; TCRdb lists only in-frame clones, some missing. The sample records some 350,000 clones, approximately 90% being singletons. Sample: peripheral blood, taken after recovery from COVID-19. The receptor set was obtained from a human donor who had recovered from COVID-19.

The J gene is TRBJ2-7, the V gene TRBV5-1; D is possibly TRBD1 (5 bases). The CDR3 sequence is 15 residues long. Germline lookup yields CDR1 SGHRS and CDR2 YFSETQ. V lost 4 bases to trimming and J lost 4 bases, with 18 bases between them. In DNA, the CDR3 is TGCGCCAGCAGCCCCCAGCCAGGGCGAAATTACGAGCAGTACTTC. Translated: CASSPQPGRNYEQYF.

The count of this clone is one. The genes are TRBV12-3 or TRBV12-4 and TRBJ1-3, with unresolved D. CDR3 length equals 13 residues. V shed 0 bases and J shed 4 bases, with 4 bases lying between them. The CDR3 nucleotides are TGTGCCAGCAGTTTAGCGGCCGGAAACACCATATATTTT. Amino acids: CASSLAAGNTIYF.

J is TRBJ1-2 and V is TRBV10-3, with TRBD1 matching over 12 bases. CDR1 and CDR2 from the germline V gene are ENHRY and SYGVKD. The CDR3 contains 17 residues. The V segment lost 7 bases and the J segment 2 bases; nucleotides outside the gene matches: 11. This CDR3 reads CAITQGDRGHPNYGYTF. The CDR3 DNA reads TGTGCCATCACCCAGGGGGACAGGGGGCATCCAAACTATGGCTACACCTTC.

The chain carries TRBV6-5 and TRBJ2-1; D gene ambiguous. The CDR3 sequence is 16 residues long. From germline, CDR1 is MNHEY and CDR2 SVGAGI. V was clipped by 0 bases and J by 6 bases, with 15 bases between them. The CDR3 region is CASSYSQSSYPNEQFF. In DNA form, the CDR3 reads TGTGCCAGCAGTTACTCCCAAAGCAGTTACCCCAATGAGCAGTTCTTC.

This clone was seen a single time. The genes are TRBV5-1 and TRBJ2-7; TRBD1 agrees at 10 bases. The CDR3 runs 16 residues. Trimming took 0 bases from V and 1 from J; bases not matched to a gene: 4. CDR1 and CDR2 (germline): SGHRS, YFSETQ. CDR3 region: CASSLGGTGDSYEQYF. The CDR3 nucleotides read TGCGCCAGCAGCTTGGGTGGGACAGGGGATTCCTACGAGCAGTACTTC.

The chain employs TRBV7-9 and TRBJ1-2, with 9 bases that match TRBD1. CDR1 SEHNR and CDR2 FQNEAQ come from the germline V gene (reference sequence). The CDR3 has 14 amino acids. Unmatched junction bases numbered 8, after V lost 5 bases and J lost 7 bases. In nucleotides, the CDR3 is TGTGCCAGCAGCGGCCGGGACAGGGCGGGTGGCTACACCTTC. Protein sequence: CASSGRDRAGGYTF.

The chain is built from TRBV7-2 and TRBJ1-1, with D unresolved. The V and J ends lost 0 bases and 5 bases respectively, with 16 bases between them. The CDR3 totals 16 residues. From germline, CDR1 is SGHTA and CDR2 FQGNSA. CDR3 protein: CASSLAPGGRGTEAFF. CDR3 nucleotides: TGTGCCAGCAGCTTAGCGCCCGGCGGGCGGGGTACTGAAGCTTTCTTT.

This CDR3 reads CASSYESTYEQYF. CDR3 DNA sequence: TGTGCCAGCAGTTACGAGAGCACCTACGAGCAGTACTTC. This chain uses TRBV6-5 with TRBJ2-7, with D hard to call. The CDR3 length is 13 residues. V lost 2 bases to trimming and J lost 2 bases, with 7 bases between them. Germline values: CDR1 MNHEY, CDR2 SVGAGI.

The chain joins TRBV2 to TRBJ2-2; D remains ambiguous. V lost 6 bases and J lost 0, with 8 bases in between. Germline assignment: CDR1 SNHLY and CDR2 FYNNEI. The CDR3 is 14 residues long. CDR3 amino acids: CASRKATNTGELFF. CDR3 bases: TGTGCCAGCAGGAAGGCCACGAACACCGGGGAGCTGTTTTTT.

This rearrangement joins TRBV14 to TRBJ2-3; 9 nucleotides align to TRBD2. CDR1 and CDR2 (germline): SGHDN, FVKESK. The V and J ends lost 4 bases and 5 bases, in that order; junction bases with no gene match: 7. The CDR3 has 15 amino acids. The CDR3 is CASSLRGGKGDTQYF. CDR3 DNA sequence: TGTGCCAGCAGCCTGCGGGGGGGCAAGGGAGATACGCAGTATTTT.

The chain employs TRBV7-9 and TRBJ2-5, with D possibly matching TRBD1 (6 bases). The germline V and J ends were trimmed by 7 bases and 5 bases, with 11 bases remaining between them. Germline CDR1 reads SEHNR; CDR2 reads FQNEAQ (reference sequence). The CDR3 length is 12 residues. The CDR3 here is CASTKRGETQYF. The CDR3 bases are TGTGCCAGCACTAAGAGGGGGGAGACCCAGTACTTC.

This chain connects TRBV5-1 to TRBJ2-1; D may be TRBD1 (6 bases). CDR3 length: 11 amino acids. From germline, CDR1 is SGHRS and CDR2 YFSETQ. V was pared by 3 bases and J by 14 bases, with 12 bases between. The CDR3: CASSSDSGEFF. CDR3 DNA sequence: TGCGCCAGCAGCTCCGACTCAGGGGAGTTCTTC. The full variable domain, its missing parts supplied by reference TRBV5-1 and TRBJ2-1, is KAGVTQTPRYLIKTRGQQVTLSCSPISGHRSVSWYQQTPGQGLQFLFEYFSETQRNKGNFPGRFSGRQFSNSRSEMNVSTLELGDSALYLCASSSDSGEFFGPGTRLTVL.

V and J are TRBV6-6 and TRBJ2-7; D is ambiguous. CDR1 MNHNY and CDR2 SVGAGI come from the germline V gene (reference sequence). The CDR3 has 12 amino acids. Trimming cost V 5 bases and J 3 bases, with 8 bases left between them. The CDR3 sequence: CASSPGNYEQYF. The CDR3 DNA follows: TGTGCCAGCAGTCCAGGTAACTACGAGCAGTACTTC.

V and J are TRBV5-6 and TRBJ1-1, with D possibly being TRBD1 (5 bases). The CDR3 loop spans 13 amino acids. V was pared by 7 bases and J by 5 bases, with 15 bases between. Germline V gene data show CDR1 as SGHDT and CDR2 as YYEEEE. The CDR3 reads CASYPEGFTEAFF. The CDR3 DNA sequence: TGTGCCAGCTACCCGGAGGGGTTTACTGAAGCTTTCTTT.

The rearrangement uses TRBV25-1 and TRBJ2-3; 11 positions match TRBD2. V lost 4 bases, J lost 4 bases, and 10 bases stayed unmatched. Germline V CDR1 and CDR2: MGHDK, SYGVNS. This CDR3 spans 17 amino acids. CDR3 in amino acids: CASSASYSGGAADTQYF. In nucleotides, the CDR3 is TGTGCCAGCAGTGCGAGCTATAGCGGGGGGGCGGCAGATACGCAGTATTTT.

This sequence joins TRBV12-5 and TRBJ2-7; D could derive from TRBD1 or TRBD2 (5 bases each). Trimming cost V 8 bases and J 0 bases, with 8 bases left between them. In germline, CDR1 is LGHNT, CDR2 FRNRAP. This CDR3 has 12 amino acids. This CDR3 reads CASRGASYEQYF. CDR3 DNA: TGTGCTAGTCGAGGGGCCTCCTACGAGCAGTACTTC.

The table lists this clone with a count of one. CDR3 in amino acids: CASSYRRQNSPLHF. CDR3 nucleotide sequence: TGTGCCAGCAGTTATAGACGGCAAAATTCACCCCTCCACTTT. The V call is TRBV27, the J call TRBJ1-6; D gene ambiguous. Looked up from germline, CDR1 is MNHEY and CDR2 is SMNVEV (reference sequence). V was cut by 4 bases and J by 7 bases, with 11 bases left in between. The CDR3 length is 14 residues.

V gene TRBV4-3 combines with J gene TRBJ1-5; D gene ambiguous. V was cut by 0 bases and J by 3 bases, with 6 bases left in between. CDR1 is LGHNA, CDR2 YSLEER, per germline. This CDR3 is 14 amino acids long. The CDR3 region is CASSQEGPNQPQHF. As DNA, the CDR3 is TGCGCCAGCAGCCAAGAAGGGCCCAATCAGCCCCAGCATTTT.

This chain connects TRBV7-9 to TRBJ2-5, with D tentatively TRBD1 (6 bases). The CDR3 is 15 amino acids. V was shortened by 1 base and J by 5 bases, with 14 bases between the two germline ends. CDR1 SEHNR and CDR2 FQNEAQ come from the germline V gene (reference sequence). The CDR3 DNA sequence: TGTGCCAGCAGCTTAGGTGGACAGCCCCAGGAGACCCAGTACTTC. Translation: CASSLGGQPQETQYF.

The chain uses TRBV2 and TRBJ1-1, with 7 positions matching TRBD1. Germline loops: CDR1 SNHLY, CDR2 FYNNEI. Trimming took 3 bases from V and 3 from J; bases not matched to a gene: 7. The CDR3 spans 15 residues. In nucleotides, the CDR3 is TGTGCCAGCAGTGACCTAGACAGGGTCGACACTGAAGCTTTCTTT. Translation gives CASSDLDRVDTEAFF.

The chain combines TRBV3-1 (or the pseudogene TRBV3-2) with TRBJ1-1; D gene ambiguous. Trimming stripped 0 bases from V and 4 bases from J, with 9 bases between. The CDR3 consists of 14 residues. The germline CDR1 and CDR2 sequences are LGHDT and YNNKEL (reference sequence). CDR3 sequence reads: CASSQETPFTEAFF. The CDR3 region has the DNA TGTGCCAGCAGCCAAGAGACCCCTTTCACTGAAGCTTTCTTT.

This rearrangement joins TRBV24-1 to TRBJ2-5, with D hard to call. V was cut by 3 bases and J by 5 bases, with 9 bases left in between. This CDR3 is 13 amino acids long. CDR1 KGHDR and CDR2 SFDVKD come from the germline V gene. The CDR3 DNA follows: TGTGCCACCAGTGATCCACCCCCGGAGACCCAGTACTTC. The encoded protein is CATSDPPPETQYF.

This clone was recorded only once. V and J are TRBV19 and TRBJ1-1; TRBD1 aligns across 7 bases. Unmatched junction bases numbered 10, after V lost 5 bases and J lost 4 bases. The CDR3 sequence is 15 residues long. Germline V gene sequence: CDR1 LNHDA, CDR2 SQIVND (reference sequence). In DNA, the CDR3 is TGTGCCAGTAGTCGGGCAGGGGGTGCGAGCACTGAAGCTTTCTTT. The encoded protein is CASSRAGGASTEAFF.

A single count supports this clone. This chain uses TRBV6-2 or TRBV6-3 with TRBJ2-2; 7 bases are shared with TRBD1. Germline V lookup: CDR1 MNHEY, CDR2 SVGEGT. This CDR3 region has 14 residues. V lost 2 bases, J lost 5 bases, and 2 bases stayed unmatched. The CDR3 sequence: CASSYRQGTGELFF. The DNA for the CDR3 is TGTGCCAGCAGTTACCGACAGGGAACCGGGGAGCTGTTTTTT.

V is TRBV11-2 and J is TRBJ1-2; D remains unclear. V was pared by 0 bases and J by 3 bases, with 11 bases between. The CDR3 covers 15 residues. Germline V gene data show CDR1 as SGHAT and CDR2 as FQNNGV. The chain's CDR3 is CASSLDQIRHYGYTF. CDR3 coding DNA: TGTGCCAGCAGCTTAGATCAGATCAGGCACTATGGCTACACCTTC.

The rearrangement uses TRBV4-3 and TRBJ1-1; D not certain. CDR1 and CDR2 from the germline V gene are LGHNA and YSLEER. This CDR3 contains 15 residues. V was pared by 0 bases and J by 0 bases, with 8 bases between. The CDR3 is CASSQDPGLNTEAFF. The CDR3 nucleotides are TGCGCCAGCAGCCAAGATCCCGGACTGAACACTGAAGCTTTCTTT.

This sequence joins TRBV5-1 and TRBJ1-1; a possible D gene is TRBD1 (6 bases). Trimming shortened V by 4 bases and J by 0 bases, and 13 bases separated the two germline ends. The germline CDR1 and CDR2 sequences are SGHRS and YFSETQ. The CDR3 has 15 residues. CDR3 nucleotides: TGCGCCAGCAGCATCAGGGGAAGCGTGAACACTGAAGCTTTCTTT. As protein: CASSIRGSVNTEAFF.

This clone was picked up a small number of times. V and J are TRBV27 and TRBJ1-1; no reliable D call. Per the germline V gene, CDR1 is MNHEY and CDR2 is SMNVEV (reference sequence). The CDR3 is 13 amino acids. V lost 3 bases and J 2 bases, leaving 7 bases between the germline ends. CDR3 amino acids: CASSLSDNTEAFF. CDR3 in DNA: TGTGCCAGCAGTTTGTCCGATAACACTGAAGCTTTCTTT.

This clone was recorded once. In nucleotides, the CDR3 is TGTGCCAGCAGTTACAAACCTGGCAGGACGAACACTGAAGCTTTCTTT. This gives the protein CASSYKPGRTNTEAFF. This rearrangement joins TRBV6-5 to TRBJ1-1; D uncertain. Germline loops: CDR1 MNHEY, CDR2 SVGAGI. V lost 2 bases, J lost 1 base, and 14 bases lay in between. The CDR3 is made up of 16 amino acids.

The chain carries TRBV5-1 and TRBJ1-4; D is ambiguous. The ends were cut back, 0 bases at V and 1 base at J, with 4 bases in the middle. Germline values: CDR1 SGHRS, CDR2 YFSETQ. The CDR3 length is 14 residues. CDR3 nucleotides: TGCGCCAGCAGCTTGGAGGGAACTAATGAAAAACTGTTTTTT. It is translated as CASSLEGTNEKLFF.